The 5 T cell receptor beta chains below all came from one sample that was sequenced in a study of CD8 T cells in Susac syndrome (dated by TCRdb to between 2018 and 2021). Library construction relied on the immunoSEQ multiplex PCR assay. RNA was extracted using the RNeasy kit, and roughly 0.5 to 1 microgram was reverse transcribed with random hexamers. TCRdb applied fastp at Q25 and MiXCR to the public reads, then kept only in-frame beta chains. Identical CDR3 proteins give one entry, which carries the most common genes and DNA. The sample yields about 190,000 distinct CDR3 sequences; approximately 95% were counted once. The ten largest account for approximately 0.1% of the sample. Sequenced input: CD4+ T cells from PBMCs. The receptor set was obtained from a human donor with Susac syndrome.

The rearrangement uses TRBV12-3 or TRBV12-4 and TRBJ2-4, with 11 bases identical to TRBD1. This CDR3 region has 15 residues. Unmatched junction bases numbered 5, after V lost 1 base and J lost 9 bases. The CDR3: CASSLEIGTGGIQYF. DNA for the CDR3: TGTGCCAGCAGTTTAGAGATTGGGACAGGGGGCATTCAGTACTTC.

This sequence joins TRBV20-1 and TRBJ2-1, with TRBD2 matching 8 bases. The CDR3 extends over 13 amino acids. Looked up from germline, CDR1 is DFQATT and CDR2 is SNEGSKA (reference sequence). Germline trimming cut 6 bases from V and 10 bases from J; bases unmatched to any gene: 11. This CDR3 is CSATGLGVREQFF. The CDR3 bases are TGCAGTGCAACGGGACTAGGGGTTAGAGAGCAGTTCTTC.

The CDR3 loop is CASSQLGTGGLQPQHF. As DNA, the CDR3 is TGTGCCAGCAGCCAGCTGGGGACAGGGGGCCTTCAGCCCCAGCATTTT. The chain joins TRBV5-6 to TRBJ1-5; 12 bases fit TRBD1. This CDR3 has 16 residues. Per germline, CDR1 SGHDT and CDR2 YYEEEE. V shed 4 bases and J 6 bases; nucleotides not matched to a gene: 8.

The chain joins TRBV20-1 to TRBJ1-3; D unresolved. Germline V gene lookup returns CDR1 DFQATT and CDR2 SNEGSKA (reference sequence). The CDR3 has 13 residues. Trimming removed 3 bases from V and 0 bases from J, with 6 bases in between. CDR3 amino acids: CSASVSSGNTIYF. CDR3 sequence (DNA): TGCAGTGCTAGTGTCAGCTCTGGAAACACCATATATTTT.

The CDR3 loop reads CASNRESEKLFF. CDR3 coding DNA: TGTGCCAGTAACCGGGAGTCTGAAAAACTGTTTTTT. The chain couples TRBV2 to TRBJ1-4; D gene unclear. The CDR3 has 12 residues. Germline assignment: CDR1 SNHLY and CDR2 FYNNEI. The V and J ends lost 9 bases and 7 bases respectively, with 12 bases between them.